Listed here are 8 T cell receptor beta chains from one sample, sequenced in a study of T cells after yellow fever vaccination. TCRdb processed the 5' RACE reads anew with MiXCR; each CDR3 protein has one entry. The sample has 200,000 to 250,000 distinct CDR3 sequences, 3% to 3.5% seen once. This specimen was CD4+ T cells sorted from PBMCs, taken 10 days after the yellow fever booster vaccination. These receptors were taken from a man aged 18 to 30 who received the YFV17D yellow fever vaccine.

In its sample, this clonotype was seen many times. This chain links TRBV5-4 with TRBJ1-2; D unclear. The CDR3 has 14 amino acids. Trimming took 4 bases from V and 4 from J, leaving 14 bases between them. Germline loops: CDR1 SGHNT, CDR2 YYREEE (reference sequence). The CDR3 DNA is TGTGCCAGCAGCCCCCCCGGCAAGAGCTATGGCTACACCTTC. Its protein product is CASSPPGKSYGYTF.

This clonotype occurred a few times. V gene TRBV5-1 combines with J gene TRBJ2-1; weak D call: TRBD2 (5 bases). The V gene lost 2 bases and the J gene lost 9 bases, with 12 bases spanning the gap. CDR1 and CDR2 from the germline V gene are SGHRS and YFSETQ. The CDR3 spans 13 residues. The CDR3 DNA reads TGCGCCAGCAGCTTTGGAGGAGTGGGTGAGCAGTTCTTC. This encodes CASSFGGVGEQFF.

This clonotype was counted ten times or more. V gene TRBV5-5 combines with J gene TRBJ2-5; maybe TRBD1 (6 bases). The germline V gene encodes CDR1 SGHKS and CDR2 YYEKEE (reference sequence). Trimming stripped 0 bases from V and 4 bases from J, with 10 bases between. The CDR3 loop spans 14 amino acids. CDR3 region: CASSLEGVGETQYF. The CDR3 DNA is TGTGCCAGCAGCTTGGAGGGGGTGGGAGAGACCCAGTACTTC. Based on the CDR3 plus reference TRBV5-5 and TRBJ2-5, the full variable domain is DAGVTQSPTHLIKTRGQQVTLRCSPISGHKSVSWYQQVLGQGPQFIFQYYEKEERGRGNFPDRFSARQFPNYSSELNVNALLLGDSALYLCASSLEGVGETQYFGPGTRLLVL.

This clonotype was counted at least ten times. The rearrangement links TRBV5-1 to TRBJ1-2; D may be TRBD1 (6 bases). The CDR3 consists of 14 residues. V was shortened by 3 bases and J by 3 bases, with 12 bases between the two germline ends. Germline assignment: CDR1 SGHRS and CDR2 YFSETQ. CDR3 sequence (DNA): TGCGCCAGCAGCTCCGGGGGGCCCGACTATGGCTACACCTTC. It codes for CASSSGGPDYGYTF.

This clonotype was recorded many times. This rearrangement joins TRBV28 to TRBJ2-7, with 8 positions matching TRBD2. Germline V gene lookup returns CDR1 MDHEN and CDR2 SYDVKM. Trimming took 2 bases from V and 1 from J; bases not matched to a gene: 1. The CDR3 runs 14 residues. The CDR3 bases are TGTGCCAGCAGTTTACGGGGGGGATCCTACGAGCAGTACGTC. Amino acid sequence: CASSLRGGSYEQYV.

This clonotype has at least ten counts. The rearrangement uses TRBV7-8 and TRBJ1-5, with D possibly being TRBD1 (6 bases). Germline CDR1 reads SGHVS; CDR2 reads FQNEAQ. Between the trimmed V and J ends, which lost 7 bases and 6 bases, there was a span of 13 bases. This CDR3 is 13 amino acids long. The CDR3 region is CASTTGLSQPQHF. The DNA for the CDR3 is TGTGCCAGCACCACAGGGCTGAGTCAGCCCCAGCATTTT.

In its sample, this clonotype was seen a few times. This rearrangement joins TRBV5-1 to TRBJ1-2, with D possibly matching TRBD1 (6 bases). The CDR3 has 17 amino acids. Germline CDR1 reads SGHRS; CDR2 reads YFSETQ. Trimming took 1 base from V and 5 from J, leaving 21 bases between them. The DNA of the CDR3 is TGCGCCAGCAGCTTGCCCACAGGGAGAGGGCCAGCGTATGGCTACACCTTC. It yields the protein CASSLPTGRGPAYGYTF.

The V and J genes are TRBV7-2 and TRBJ1-2, with no clear D. The germline V gene has CDR1 SGHTA and CDR2 FQGNSA. CDR3 length: 14 residues. V lost 1 base, J lost 4 bases, and 10 bases lay in between. CDR3 nucleotides: TGTGCCAGCAGCTTAGAATCGATCGCCTATGGCTACACCTTC. Protein product: CASSLESIAYGYTF. The full variable domain, rest sourced from reference TRBV7-2 and TRBJ1-2, is GAGVSQSPSNKVTEKGKDVELRCDPISGHTALYWYRQSLGQGLEFLIYFQGNSAPDKSGLPSDRFSAERTGGSVSTLTIQRTQQEDSAVYLCASSLESIAYGYTFGSGTRLTVV.